This T cell receptor beta chain derives from a study of neurological immune-mediated disorders. The wider study: Of the approximately 35 patients with multiple sclerosis, about 30 had relapsing-remitting MS, whereas the remaining 3 had secondary progressive MS.

Study-level points and caveats: The study phylogenetically grouped the repertoires of 18 of 34 multiple sclerosis patients into one related-CDR3 cluster, a possible signature.

A few counts support this clonotype. The antigen is unknown. cDNA synthesis was performed by 5'RACE with 10-nucleotide random UMIs. In TCRdb, the 5' RACE reads were re-called with MiXCR into one record per CDR3 protein. The data show approximately 26,000 distinct CDR3 sequences, with 3% to 3.5% seen just once and 6% to 7.5% held by the top ten. Germline assignment: CDR1 DFQATT and CDR2 SNEGSKA (reference sequence). V was trimmed by 1 base and J by 9 bases, leaving 7 bases between them. The CDR3 sequence is 11 residues long. The V gene is TRBV20-1, the J gene TRBJ2-1; D is undetermined. The TCR was taken from a woman in her twenties or thirties with multiple sclerosis. The source material was PBMCs. The CDR3 reads CSARAGSEQFF. The CDR3 nucleotides are TGCAGTGCTAGAGCGGGTAGTGAGCAGTTCTTC.